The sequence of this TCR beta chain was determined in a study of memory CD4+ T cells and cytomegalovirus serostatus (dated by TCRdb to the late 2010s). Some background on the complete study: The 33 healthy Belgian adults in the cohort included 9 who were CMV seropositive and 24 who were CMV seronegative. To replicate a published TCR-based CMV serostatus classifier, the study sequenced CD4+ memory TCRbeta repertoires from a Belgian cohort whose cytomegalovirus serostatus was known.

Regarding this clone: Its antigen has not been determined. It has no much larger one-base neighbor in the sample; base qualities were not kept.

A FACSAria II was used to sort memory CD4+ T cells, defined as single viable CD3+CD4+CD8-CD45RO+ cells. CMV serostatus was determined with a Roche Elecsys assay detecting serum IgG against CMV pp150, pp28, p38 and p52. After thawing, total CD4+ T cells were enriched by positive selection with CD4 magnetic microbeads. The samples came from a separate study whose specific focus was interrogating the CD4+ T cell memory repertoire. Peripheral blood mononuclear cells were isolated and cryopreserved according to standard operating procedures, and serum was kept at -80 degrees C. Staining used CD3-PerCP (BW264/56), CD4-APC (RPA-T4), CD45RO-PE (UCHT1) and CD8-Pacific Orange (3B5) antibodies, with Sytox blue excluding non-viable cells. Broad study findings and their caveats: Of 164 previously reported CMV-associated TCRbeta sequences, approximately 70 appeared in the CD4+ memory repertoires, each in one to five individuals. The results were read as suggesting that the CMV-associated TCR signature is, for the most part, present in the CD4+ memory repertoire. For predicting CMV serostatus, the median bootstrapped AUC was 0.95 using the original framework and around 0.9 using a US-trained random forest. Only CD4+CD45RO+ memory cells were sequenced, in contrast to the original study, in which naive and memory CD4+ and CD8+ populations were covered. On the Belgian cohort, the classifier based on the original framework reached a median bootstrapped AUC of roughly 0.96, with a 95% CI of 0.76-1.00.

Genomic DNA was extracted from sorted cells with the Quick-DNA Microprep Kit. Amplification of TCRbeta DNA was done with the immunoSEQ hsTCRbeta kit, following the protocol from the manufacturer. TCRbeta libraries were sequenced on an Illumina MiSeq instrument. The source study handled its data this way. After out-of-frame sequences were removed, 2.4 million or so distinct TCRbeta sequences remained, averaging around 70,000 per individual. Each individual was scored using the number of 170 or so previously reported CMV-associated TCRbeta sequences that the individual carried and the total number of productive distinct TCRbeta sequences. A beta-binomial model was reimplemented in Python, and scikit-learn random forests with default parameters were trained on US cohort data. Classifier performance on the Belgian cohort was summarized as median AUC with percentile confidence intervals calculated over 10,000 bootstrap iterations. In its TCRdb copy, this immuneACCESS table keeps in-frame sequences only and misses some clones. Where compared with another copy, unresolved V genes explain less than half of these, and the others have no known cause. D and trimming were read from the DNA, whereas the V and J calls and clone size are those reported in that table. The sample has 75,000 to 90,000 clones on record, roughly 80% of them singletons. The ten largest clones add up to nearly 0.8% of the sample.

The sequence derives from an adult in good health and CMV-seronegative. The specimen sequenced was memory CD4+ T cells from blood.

This receptor has the CDR3 CASSLVGGPGPQHF. The nucleotides read TGTGCCAGCAGCTTAGTAGGGGGCCCTGGGCCCCAGCATTTT. Rearrangement joined TRBV7-8 to TRBJ1-5, with 7 bases aligning to TRBD1. Germline trimming: 1 base from V, 9 bases from J; junction bases outside gene matches: 6. The CDR3, from cysteine to phenylalanine, totals 14 residues. Of the read, only the CDR3 DNA is kept; its 42 bases are in frame from base 1. CDR1 and CDR2 (SGHVS, FQNEAQ) derive from the germline V gene.